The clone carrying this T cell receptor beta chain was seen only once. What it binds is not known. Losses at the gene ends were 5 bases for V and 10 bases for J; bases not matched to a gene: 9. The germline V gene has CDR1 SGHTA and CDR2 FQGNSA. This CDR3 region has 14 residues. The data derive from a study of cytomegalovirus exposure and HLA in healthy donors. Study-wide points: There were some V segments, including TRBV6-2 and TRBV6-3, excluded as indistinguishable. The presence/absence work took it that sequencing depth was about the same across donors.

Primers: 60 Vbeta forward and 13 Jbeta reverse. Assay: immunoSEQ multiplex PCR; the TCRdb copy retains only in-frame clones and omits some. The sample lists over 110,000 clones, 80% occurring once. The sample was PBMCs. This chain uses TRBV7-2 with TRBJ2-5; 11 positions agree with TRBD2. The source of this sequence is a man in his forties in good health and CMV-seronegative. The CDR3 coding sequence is TGTGCCAGCAGCCCACTAGCGGGGGCCGTGAACCAGTACTTC. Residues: CASSPLAGAVNQYF.